Included here is one T cell receptor beta chain sequence, with context. Germline V gene data show CDR1 as GTSNPN and CDR2 as SVGIG (reference sequence). CDR3 size: 14 residues. J was trimmed by 6 bases and V by 3 bases; bases with no gene match: 4. This sample stems from a study of control samples from healthy donors and cancer patients. Generated by immunoSEQ multiplex PCR, the TCRdb table keeps only in-frame clones and is missing some. The sample has 100,000 to 150,000 clones, roughly 87% seen once. The chain couples TRBV30 to TRBJ2-3; TRBD2 agrees at 12 bases. The clonotype originates from a man in his forties or fifties in good health. Sequencing was performed on blood. The CDR3 spells CAWRLAGGPDTQYF. CDR3 DNA: TGTGCCTGGAGGCTAGCGGGGGGGCCGGATACGCAGTATTTT.